This T cell receptor beta chain was obtained from a study of T cell responses to AZD1222 COVID-19 vaccine. Study observations and caveats: White British ancestry dominated among donors, who included more females, and clonal diversity was possibly underestimated. Nearly half of spike-specific TCRs reportedly go after variant regions that carry no mutations.

V dropped 2 bases and J dropped 9 bases, with 19 bases sitting between them. The CDR3 is 15 residues long. Germline V gives CDR1 LNHNV, CDR2 YYDKDF (reference sequence). Comment on this clone: Antigen specificity is unknown.

Generated by immunoSEQ multiplex PCR, the TCRdb table keeps only in-frame clones and is missing some. The table includes about 97,000 clones, 84% detected once. This material consisted of peripheral blood, taken on day 0 of AZD1222 vaccination. The TCR originated in an adult in good health. This chain joins TRBV15 and TRBJ2-5; TRBD2 might be the D (6 bases). CDR3 in amino acids: CATSRLDNIRLAQYF. For the CDR3, the DNA is TGTGCCACCAGCAGATTGGATAATATCAGACTAGCCCAGTACTTC.